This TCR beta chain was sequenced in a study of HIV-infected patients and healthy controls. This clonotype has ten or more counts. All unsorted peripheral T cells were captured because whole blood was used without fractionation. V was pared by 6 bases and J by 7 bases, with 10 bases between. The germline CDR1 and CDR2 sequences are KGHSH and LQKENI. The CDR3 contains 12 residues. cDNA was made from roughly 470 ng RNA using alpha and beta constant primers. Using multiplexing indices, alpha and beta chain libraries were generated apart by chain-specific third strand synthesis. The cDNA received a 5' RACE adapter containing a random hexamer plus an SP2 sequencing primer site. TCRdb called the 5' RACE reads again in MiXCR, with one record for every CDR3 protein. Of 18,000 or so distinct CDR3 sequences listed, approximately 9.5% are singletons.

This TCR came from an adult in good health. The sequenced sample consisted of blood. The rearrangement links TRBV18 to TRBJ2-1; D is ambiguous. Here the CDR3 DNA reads TGTGCCAGCTCCAGTCTAGGTAATGAGCAGTTCTTC. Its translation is CASSSLGNEQFF.